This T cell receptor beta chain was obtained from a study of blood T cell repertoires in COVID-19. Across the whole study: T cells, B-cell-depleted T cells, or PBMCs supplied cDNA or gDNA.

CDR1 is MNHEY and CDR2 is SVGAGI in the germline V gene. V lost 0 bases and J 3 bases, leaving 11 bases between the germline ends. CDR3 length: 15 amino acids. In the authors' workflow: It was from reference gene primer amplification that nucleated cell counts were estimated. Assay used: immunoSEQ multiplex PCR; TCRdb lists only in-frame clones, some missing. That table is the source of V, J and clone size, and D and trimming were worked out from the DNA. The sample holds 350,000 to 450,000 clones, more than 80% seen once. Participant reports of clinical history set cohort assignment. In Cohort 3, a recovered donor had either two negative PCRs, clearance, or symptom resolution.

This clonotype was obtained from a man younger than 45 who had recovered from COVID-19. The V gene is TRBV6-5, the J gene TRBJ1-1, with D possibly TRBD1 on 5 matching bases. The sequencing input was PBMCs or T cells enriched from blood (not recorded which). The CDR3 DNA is TGTGCCAGCAGTTACTCGGGGGGATTGGACACTGAAGCTTTCTTT. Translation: CASSYSGGLDTEAFF.